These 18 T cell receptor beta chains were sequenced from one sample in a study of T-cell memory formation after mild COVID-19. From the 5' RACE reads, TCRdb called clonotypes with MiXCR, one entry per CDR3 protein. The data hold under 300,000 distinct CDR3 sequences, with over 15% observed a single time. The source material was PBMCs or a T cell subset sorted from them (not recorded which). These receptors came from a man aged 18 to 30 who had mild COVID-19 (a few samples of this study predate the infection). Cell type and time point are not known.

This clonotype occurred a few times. The CDR3 DNA follows: TGTGCCAGCAGTGATACTACGCAGTATTTT. Its protein product is CASSDTTQYF. The V and J genes are TRBV2 and TRBJ2-3; no clear D. Germline-derived CDR1 and CDR2 are SNHLY and FYNNEI. Deletions cut 3 bases from V and 8 bases from J, with 3 bases between. The CDR3 runs 10 residues.

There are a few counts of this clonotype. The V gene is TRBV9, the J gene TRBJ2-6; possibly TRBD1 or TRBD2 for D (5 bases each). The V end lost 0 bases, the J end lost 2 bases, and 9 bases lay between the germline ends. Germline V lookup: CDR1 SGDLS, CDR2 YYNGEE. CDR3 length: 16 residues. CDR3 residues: CASSVARDPGANVLTF. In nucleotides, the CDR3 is TGTGCCAGCAGCGTAGCGAGGGACCCTGGGGCCAACGTCCTGACTTTC.

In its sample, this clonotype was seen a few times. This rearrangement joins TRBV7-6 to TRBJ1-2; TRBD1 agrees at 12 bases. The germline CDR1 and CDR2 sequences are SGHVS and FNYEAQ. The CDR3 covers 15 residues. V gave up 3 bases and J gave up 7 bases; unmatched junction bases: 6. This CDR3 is CASSLGTGGAGGYTF. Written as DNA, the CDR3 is TGTGCCAGCAGCTTGGGGACAGGGGGCGCGGGTGGCTACACCTTC.

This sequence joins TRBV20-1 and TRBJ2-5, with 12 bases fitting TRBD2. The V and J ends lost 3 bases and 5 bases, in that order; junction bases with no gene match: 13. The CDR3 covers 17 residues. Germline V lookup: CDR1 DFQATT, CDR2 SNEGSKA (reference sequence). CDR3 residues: CSARGTLAGGPWETQYF. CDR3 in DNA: TGCAGTGCTAGGGGGACCCTAGCGGGGGGGCCCTGGGAGACCCAGTACTTC.

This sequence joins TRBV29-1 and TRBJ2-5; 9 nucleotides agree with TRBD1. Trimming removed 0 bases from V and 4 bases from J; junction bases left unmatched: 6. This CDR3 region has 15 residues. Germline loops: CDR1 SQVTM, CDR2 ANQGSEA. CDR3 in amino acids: CSVEDHGTGPETQYF. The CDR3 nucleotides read TGCAGCGTTGAAGATCACGGGACAGGGCCAGAGACCCAGTACTTC.

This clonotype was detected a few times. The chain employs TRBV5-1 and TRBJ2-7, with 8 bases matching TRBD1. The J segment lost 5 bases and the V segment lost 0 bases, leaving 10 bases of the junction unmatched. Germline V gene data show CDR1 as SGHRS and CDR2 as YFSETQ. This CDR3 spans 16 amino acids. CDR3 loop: CASSLAPTGVPHEQYV. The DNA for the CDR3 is TGCGCCAGCAGCTTGGCTCCGACAGGGGTCCCCCACGAGCAGTACGTC.

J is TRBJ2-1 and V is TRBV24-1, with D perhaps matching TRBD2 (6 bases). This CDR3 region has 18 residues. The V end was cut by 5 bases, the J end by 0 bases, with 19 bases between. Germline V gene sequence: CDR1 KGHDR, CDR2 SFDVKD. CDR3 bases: TGTGCCACCAGTGTCCGGGCTTCTGGCGGGGACTCCTACAATGAGCAGTTCTTC. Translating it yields CATSVRASGGDSYNEQFF.

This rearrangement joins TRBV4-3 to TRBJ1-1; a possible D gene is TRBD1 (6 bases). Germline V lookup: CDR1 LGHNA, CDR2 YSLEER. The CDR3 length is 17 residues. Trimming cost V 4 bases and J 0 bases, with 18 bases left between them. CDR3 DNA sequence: TGCGCCAGCAGCCCCGGACAGAGCGGACAGTTGAACACTGAAGCTTTCTTT. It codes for CASSPGQSGQLNTEAFF.

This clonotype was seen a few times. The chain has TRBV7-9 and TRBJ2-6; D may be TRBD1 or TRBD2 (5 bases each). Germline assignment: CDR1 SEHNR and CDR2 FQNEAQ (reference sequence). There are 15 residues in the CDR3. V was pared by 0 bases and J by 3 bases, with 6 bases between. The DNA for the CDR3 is TGTGCCAGCAGCTTAGCGGGGGATGGGGCCAACGTCCTGACTTTC. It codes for CASSLAGDGANVLTF.

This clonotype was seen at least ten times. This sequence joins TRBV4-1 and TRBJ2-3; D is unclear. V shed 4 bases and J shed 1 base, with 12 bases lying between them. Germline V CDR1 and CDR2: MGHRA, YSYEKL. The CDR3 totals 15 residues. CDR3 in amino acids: CASSPRWVGTDTQYF. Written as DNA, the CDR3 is TGCGCCAGCAGCCCGAGGTGGGTGGGCACAGATACGCAGTATTTT.

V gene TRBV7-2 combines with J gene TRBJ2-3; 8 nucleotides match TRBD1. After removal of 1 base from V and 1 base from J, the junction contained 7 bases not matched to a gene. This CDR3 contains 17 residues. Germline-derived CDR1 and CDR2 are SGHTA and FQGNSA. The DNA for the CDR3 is TGTGCCAGCAGCTTAGGACGGCAGGGGGCAGGCACAGATACGCAGTATTTT. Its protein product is CASSLGRQGAGTDTQYF.

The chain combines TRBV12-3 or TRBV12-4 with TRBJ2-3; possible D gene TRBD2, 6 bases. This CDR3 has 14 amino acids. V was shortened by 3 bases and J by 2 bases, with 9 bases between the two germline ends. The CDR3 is CASSFAGFTDTQYF. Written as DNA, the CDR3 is TGTGCCAGCAGTTTCGCGGGGTTCACAGATACGCAGTATTTT.

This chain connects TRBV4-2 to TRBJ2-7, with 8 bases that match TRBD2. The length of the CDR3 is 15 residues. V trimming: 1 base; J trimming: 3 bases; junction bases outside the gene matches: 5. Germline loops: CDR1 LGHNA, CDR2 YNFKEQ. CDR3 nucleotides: TGTGCCAGCAGCCAAGGAGCGGGGGCCCACTACGAGCAGTACGTC. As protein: CASSQGAGAHYEQYV.

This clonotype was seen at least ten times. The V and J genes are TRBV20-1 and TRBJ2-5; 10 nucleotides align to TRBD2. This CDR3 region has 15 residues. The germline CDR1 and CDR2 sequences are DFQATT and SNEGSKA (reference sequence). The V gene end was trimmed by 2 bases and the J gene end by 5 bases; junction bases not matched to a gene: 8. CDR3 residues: CSARPLAGASETQYF. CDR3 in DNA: TGCAGTGCTAGACCCCTAGCGGGGGCGTCGGAGACCCAGTACTTC.

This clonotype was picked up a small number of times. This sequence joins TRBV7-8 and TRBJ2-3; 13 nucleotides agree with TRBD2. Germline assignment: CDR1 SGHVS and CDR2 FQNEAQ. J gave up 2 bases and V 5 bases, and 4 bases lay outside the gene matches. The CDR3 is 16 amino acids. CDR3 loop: CASSLGTSGVTDTQYF. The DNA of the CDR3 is TGTGCCAGCAGCCTTGGGACTAGCGGGGTCACAGATACGCAGTATTTT.

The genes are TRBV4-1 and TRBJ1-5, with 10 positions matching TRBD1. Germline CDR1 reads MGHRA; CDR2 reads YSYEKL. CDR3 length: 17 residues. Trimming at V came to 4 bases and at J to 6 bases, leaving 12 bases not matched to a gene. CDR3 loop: CASSPGQGTRGGQPQHF. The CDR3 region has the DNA TGCGCCAGCAGCCCGGGACAGGGGACACGGGGCGGTCAGCCCCAGCATTTT.

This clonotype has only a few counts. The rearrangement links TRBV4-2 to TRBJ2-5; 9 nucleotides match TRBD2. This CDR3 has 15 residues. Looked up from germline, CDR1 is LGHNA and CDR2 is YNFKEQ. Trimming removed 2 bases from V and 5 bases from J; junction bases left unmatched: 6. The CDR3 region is CASSQLTSGGETQYF. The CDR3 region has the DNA TGTGCCAGCAGCCAACTGACTAGCGGCGGGGAGACCCAGTACTTC.

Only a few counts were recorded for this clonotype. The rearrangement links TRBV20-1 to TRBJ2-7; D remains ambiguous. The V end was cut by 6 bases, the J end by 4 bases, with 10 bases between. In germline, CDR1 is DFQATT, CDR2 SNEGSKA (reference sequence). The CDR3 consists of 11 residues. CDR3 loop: CSATQRYEQYF. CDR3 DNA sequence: TGCAGTGCCACGCAGCGTTACGAGCAGTACTTC.